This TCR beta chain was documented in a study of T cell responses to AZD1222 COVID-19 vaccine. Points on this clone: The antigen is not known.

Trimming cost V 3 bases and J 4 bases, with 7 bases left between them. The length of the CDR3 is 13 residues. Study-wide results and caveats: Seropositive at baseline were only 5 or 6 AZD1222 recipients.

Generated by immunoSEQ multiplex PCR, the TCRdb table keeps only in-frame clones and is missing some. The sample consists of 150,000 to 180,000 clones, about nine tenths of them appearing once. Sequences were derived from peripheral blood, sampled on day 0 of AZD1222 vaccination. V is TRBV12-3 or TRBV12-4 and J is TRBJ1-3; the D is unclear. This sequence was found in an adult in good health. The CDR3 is CASSFWEGNTIYF. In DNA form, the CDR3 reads TGTGCCAGCAGTTTTTGGGAGGGAAACACCATATATTTT.